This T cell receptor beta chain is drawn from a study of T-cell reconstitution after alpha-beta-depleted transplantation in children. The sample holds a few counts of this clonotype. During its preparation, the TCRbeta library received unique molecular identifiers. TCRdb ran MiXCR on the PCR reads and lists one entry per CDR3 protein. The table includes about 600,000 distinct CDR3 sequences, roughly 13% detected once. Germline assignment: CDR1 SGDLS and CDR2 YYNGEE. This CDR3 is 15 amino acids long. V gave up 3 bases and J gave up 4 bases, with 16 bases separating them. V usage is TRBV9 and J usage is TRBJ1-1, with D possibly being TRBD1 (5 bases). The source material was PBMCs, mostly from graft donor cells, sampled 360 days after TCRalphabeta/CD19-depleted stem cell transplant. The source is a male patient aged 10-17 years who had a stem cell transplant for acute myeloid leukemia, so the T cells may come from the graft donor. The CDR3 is CASSGTGTATTEAFF. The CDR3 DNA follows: TGTGCCAGCAGCGGCACCGGGACGGCCACCACTGAAGCTTTCTTT.